The 18 T cell receptor beta chains reported below all come from one sample, sequenced in a study of blood T cell repertoires in COVID-19. Assay used: immunoSEQ multiplex PCR; TCRdb lists only in-frame clones, some missing. This sample has roughly 220,000 clones, with about nine tenths found just once. Source material: PBMCs or T cells enriched from blood (not recorded which). The source is a woman aged 40 to 50 with acute COVID-19.

This chain links TRBV6-5 with TRBJ1-1, with 8 bases aligning to TRBD1. Unmatched junction bases numbered 6, after V lost 4 bases and J lost 5 bases. CDR3 length equals 14 residues. Germline CDR1 is MNHEY and CDR2 is SVGAGI. The CDR3 is CASSSRQGTTEAFF. CDR3 nucleotide sequence: TGTGCCAGCAGTTCTCGACAGGGGACTACTGAAGCTTTCTTT.

To note about this clone: The same CDR3 also results from other DNA sequences found in this sample. The CDR3 coding sequence is TGTGCCAGCTCACCACGAGCAGGGGTGGACGAGCAGTACGTC. Its translation is CASSPRAGVDEQYV. The chain employs TRBV18 and TRBJ2-7, with D maybe TRBD1 (6 bases). The CDR3 has 14 residues. Trimming took 1 base from V and 5 from J, leaving 12 bases between them. CDR1 is KGHSH and CDR2 is LQKENI in the germline V gene.

The V gene is TRBV30, the J gene TRBJ1-1; perhaps TRBD1 as D (5 bases). Germline CDR1 GTSNPN, CDR2 SVGIG (reference sequence). This CDR3 has 15 amino acids. Trimming took off 0 bases at V and 3 bases at J, with 14 bases between the two ends. This CDR3 is CAWSVHRRGDTEAFF. The CDR3 DNA follows: TGTGCCTGGAGTGTCCATAGGAGGGGAGACACTGAAGCTTTCTTT.

The sample holds a few counts of this clone. Written as DNA, the CDR3 is TGTGCCAGCAGTTTCCGGGACAGGGGGTTTGATACGCAGTATTTT. Encoded protein: CASSFRDRGFDTQYF. V is TRBV13 and J is TRBJ2-3; TRBD1 aligns across 11 bases. V lost 6 bases to trimming and J lost 6 bases; unmatched junction nucleotides: 8. The germline V gene has CDR1 PRHDT and CDR2 FYEKMQ (reference sequence). There are 15 residues in the CDR3. The full variable domain, with the rest looked up from reference TRBV13 and TRBJ2-3, is AAGVIQSPRHLIKEKRETATLKCYPIPRHDTVYWYQQGPGQDPQFLISFYEKMQSDKGSIPDRFSAQQFSDYHSELNMSSLELGDSALYFCASSFRDRGFDTQYFGPGTRLTVL.

For the CDR3, the DNA is TGTGCCAGCAGCGTAGTAGCGGGGGGTTACTACAATGAGCAGTTCTTC. This codes for CASSVVAGGYYNEQFF. V and J are TRBV9 and TRBJ2-1; 10 nucleotides match TRBD2. Germline V CDR1 and CDR2: SGDLS, YYNGEE. The ends lost 0 bases at V and 3 bases at J; junction bases unmatched: 3. This CDR3 is 16 amino acids long.

The rearrangement joins TRBV7-9 to TRBJ1-2, with TRBD1 matching over 8 bases. The V segment lost 5 bases and the J segment 3 bases; nucleotides outside the gene matches: 14. CDR1 is SEHNR, CDR2 FQNEAQ, per germline (reference sequence). This CDR3 contains 17 residues. The CDR3 reads CASSVPGQVFRDYGYTF. CDR3 nucleotides: TGTGCCAGCAGCGTTCCGGGACAGGTCTTCCGAGACTATGGCTACACCTTC.

This clone was picked up a small number of times. The chain combines TRBV18 with TRBJ1-5; D not certain. Trimming cost V 3 bases and J 7 bases, with 10 bases left between them. The CDR3 totals 13 residues. Germline loops: CDR1 KGHSH, CDR2 LQKENI. Written as DNA, the CDR3 is TGTGCCAGCTCACCGGGAGGGAACCAGCCCCAGCATTTT. Its translation is CASSPGGNQPQHF.

This rearrangement joins TRBV7-8 to TRBJ1-5; 9 nucleotides align to TRBD1. The CDR3 is 18 amino acids. Per the germline V gene, CDR1 is SGHVS and CDR2 is FQNEAQ. The junction had 11 bases not matched to a gene; V was cut back by 5 bases and J by 0 bases. CDR3: CASSKTGGGIRSNQPQHF. In DNA form, the CDR3 reads TGTGCCAGCAGCAAAACAGGGGGCGGCATCCGTAGCAATCAGCCCCAGCATTTT.

J is TRBJ1-1 and V is TRBV3-1 (or the pseudogene TRBV3-2); possible D gene TRBD1, 5 bases. Germline V lookup: CDR1 LGHDT, CDR2 YNNKEL (reference sequence). This CDR3 comprises 15 residues. The V end was cut by 0 bases, the J end by 11 bases, with 19 bases between. This CDR3 is CASSQDSGLGLAAFF. In DNA form, the CDR3 reads TGTGCCAGCAGCCAAGATTCAGGGTTGGGTCTCGCGGCTTTCTTT.

This clone has only a few counts. This chain connects TRBV6-5 to TRBJ2-2; TRBD1 agrees at 7 bases. The CDR3 is made up of 14 amino acids. The V segment lost 10 bases and the J segment 0 bases; nucleotides outside the gene matches: 5. Germline lookup yields CDR1 MNHEY and CDR2 SVGAGI. The CDR3 DNA sequence: TGTGCCACCCGGACAGGAACGAACACCGGGGAGCTGTTTTTT. It yields the protein CATRTGTNTGELFF.

The gene calls are TRBV7-3 and TRBJ1-6; D is perhaps TRBD1 (5 bases). V was trimmed by 4 bases and J by 9 bases, leaving 13 bases between them. This CDR3 is built from 14 residues. Per the germline V gene, CDR1 is SGHTA and CDR2 is FQGTGA. The CDR3 DNA is TGTGCCAGCAGCTCGTCAGGGAAAGGTTCACCCCTCCACTTT. Amino acids: CASSSSGKGSPLHF.

The genes are TRBV9 and TRBJ1-1; maybe TRBD1 (6 bases). Trimming removed 2 bases from V and 1 base from J, with 9 bases in between. The CDR3 runs 14 residues. Germline V lookup: CDR1 SGDLS, CDR2 YYNGEE. CDR3 nucleotide sequence: TGTGCCAGCAGCGTGGGGGCCAGGAACACTGAAGCTTTCTTT. Encoded protein: CASSVGARNTEAFF.

Here the CDR3 DNA reads TGCGCCAGCAGCCAAGAGGGGAGGGGTTTTACCTACAATGAGCAGTTCTTC. Residues: CASSQEGRGFTYNEQFF. The chain couples TRBV4-3 to TRBJ2-1, with TRBD2 matching 7 bases. Per the germline V gene, CDR1 is LGHNA and CDR2 is YSLEER. The CDR3 has 17 residues. The junction had 7 bases not matched to a gene; V was cut back by 0 bases and J by 2 bases.

V gene TRBV6-6 combines with J gene TRBJ1-6; 9 nucleotides align to TRBD1. The J segment lost 10 bases and the V segment lost 0 bases, leaving 7 bases of the junction unmatched. The CDR3 has 16 residues. Germline values: CDR1 MNHNY, CDR2 SVGAGI (reference sequence). CDR3 in DNA: TGTGCCAGCAGTTACTCTGCAGGGGACAGGGTATCACCCCTCCACTTT. It codes for CASSYSAGDRVSPLHF.

This clone was picked up one time. The CDR3 DNA reads TGTGCCAGCAGTTTTACAGGGTCGAATGGCTACACCTTC. This translates into CASSFTGSNGYTF. The chain recombines TRBV27 with TRBJ1-2; D may be TRBD1 (6 bases). This CDR3 comprises 13 residues. From germline, CDR1 is MNHEY and CDR2 SMNVEV (reference sequence). V was clipped by 3 bases and J by 6 bases, with 11 bases between them.

The genes are TRBV24-1 and TRBJ2-7, with 7 bases lining up with TRBD1. Trimming cost V 3 bases and J 4 bases; bases outside gene matches: 23. The germline CDR1 and CDR2 sequences are KGHDR and SFDVKD. This CDR3 is built from 20 residues. CDR3 DNA sequence: TGTGCCACCAGTGATCTGATCCTTAGACAGGGCCAATTACTTGAATACGAGCAGTACTTC. Translation gives CATSDLILRQGQLLEYEQYF.

The rearrangement joins TRBV18 to TRBJ1-1; 7 bases are shared with TRBD1. Per the germline V gene, CDR1 is KGHSH and CDR2 is LQKENI. This CDR3 spans 15 amino acids. Trimming removed 5 bases from V and 4 bases from J; junction bases left unmatched: 10. CDR3 bases: TGTGCCAGCTCATCAATGGCGGGACAGCTCACTGAAGCTTTCTTT. It encodes CASSSMAGQLTEAFF.

The genes are TRBV6-2 or TRBV6-3 and TRBJ1-2; 7 nucleotides align to TRBD1. Trimming took 3 bases from V and 4 from J; bases not matched to a gene: 5. The V gene's germline CDR1 is MNHEY and CDR2 SVGEGT. CDR3 length: 14 amino acids. In nucleotides, the CDR3 is TGTGCCAGCAGTTATAACAGGGGCGGCTATGGCTACACCTTC. Translation gives CASSYNRGGYGYTF.